This T cell receptor beta chain emerged from a study of early T cells in non-severe SARS-CoV-2 infection. In this sample, this clonotype turned up many times. This CDR3 contains 14 residues. V lost 3 bases and J 0 bases, leaving 8 bases between the germline ends. A single record per CDR3 protein comes from TCRdb applying MiXCR to the 5' RACE reads. The table has about 80,000 distinct CDR3 sequences, about 11% seen once. V gene TRBV12-3 or TRBV12-4 combines with J gene TRBJ2-5, with D hard to call. Material for sequencing was whole blood. The sequence was obtained from an adult who was a healthcare worker with PCR-confirmed SARS-CoV-2 infection or an uninfected control (not recorded which). In DNA, the CDR3 is TGTGCCAGCAGTTTTGGACCGAACCAAGAGACCCAGTACTTC. Translation: CASSFGPNQETQYF.